This T cell receptor beta chain was observed in a study of OX40 agonist ivuxolimab in advanced cancers. Study-wide results and caveats: No antigen was identified for the clonally expanded peripheral T cells.

Regarding this clone: Antigen unknown.

Clones were sequenced by immunoSEQ multiplex PCR, and TCRdb holds only the in-frame ones, with some missing. Of roughly 90,000 clones listed, 91% were seen once; the top ten hold around 8.7%. Looked up from germline, CDR1 is SGHVS and CDR2 is FNYEAQ. Trimming took 5 bases from V and 1 from J; bases not matched to a gene: 4. This CDR3 is 14 amino acids long. The receptor was isolated from an adult with an advanced solid tumor such as melanoma, head and neck, liver or kidney cancer. The starting material was CD4+ or CD8+ T cells sorted from blood, obtained in a trial of the OX40 agonist ivuxolimab. V usage is TRBV7-6 and J usage is TRBJ2-5; TRBD2 aligns across 7 bases. The CDR3 bases are TGTGCCAGCAGCCGGGGGGTGGTCCAAGAGACCCAGTACTTC. This sequence encodes CASSRGVVQETQYF.